This record looks at one T cell receptor beta chain sequence and its context. The antigen is unknown. This sample was included in a study of CD8+CD57+ T cells in acquired aplastic anemia. All patients picked for sequencing had shown, by flow cytometry, an expansion of CD8+CD57+ cells. The CDR3 runs to 16 residues. V was shortened by 2 bases and J by 8 bases, with 21 bases between the two germline ends. In germline, CDR1 is SGHDN, CDR2 FVKESK. According to the study, genomic DNA was the template for TCR beta VDJ and CDR3 profiling. From the reads, TCRdb called clonotypes with MiXCR, one entry per CDR3 protein. The table includes 180,000 or so distinct CDR3 sequences, 47% detected once. Overall study findings and caveats: Controls did not differ significantly from patients in CD8+ Simpson's diversity.

This chain uses TRBV14 with TRBJ1-2, with D tentatively TRBD1 (6 bases). The TCR sequence derives from a human donor with aplastic anemia. Sequenced input: sorted CD4+, CD8+, or CD8+CD57+ T cells (not recorded which) from PBMCs. CDR3 sequence: CASSQIQGKLVQGYTF. The CDR3 nucleotides read TGTGCCAGCAGCCAAATCCAGGGGAAATTGGTACAGGGCTACACCTTC. Full variable domain (remainder filled in from reference TRBV14 and TRBJ1-2): EAGVTQFPSHSVIEKGQTVTLRCDPISGHDNLYWYRRVMGKEIKFLLHFVKESKQDESGMPNNRFLAERTGGTYSTLKVQPAELEDSGVYFCASSQIQGKLVQGYTFGSGTRLTVV.